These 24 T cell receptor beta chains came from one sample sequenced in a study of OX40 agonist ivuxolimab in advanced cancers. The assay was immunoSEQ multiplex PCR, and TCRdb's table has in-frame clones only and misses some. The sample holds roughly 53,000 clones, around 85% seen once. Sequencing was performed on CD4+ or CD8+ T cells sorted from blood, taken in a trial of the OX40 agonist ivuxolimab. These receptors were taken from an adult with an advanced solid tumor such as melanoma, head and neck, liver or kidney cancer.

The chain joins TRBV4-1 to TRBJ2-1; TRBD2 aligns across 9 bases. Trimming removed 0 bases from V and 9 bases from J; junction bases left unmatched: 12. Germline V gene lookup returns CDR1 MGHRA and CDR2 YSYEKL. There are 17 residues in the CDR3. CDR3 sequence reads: CASSQEKPGLAIFEQFF. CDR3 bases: TGCGCCAGCAGCCAAGAAAAACCTGGACTAGCGATTTTTGAGCAGTTCTTC.

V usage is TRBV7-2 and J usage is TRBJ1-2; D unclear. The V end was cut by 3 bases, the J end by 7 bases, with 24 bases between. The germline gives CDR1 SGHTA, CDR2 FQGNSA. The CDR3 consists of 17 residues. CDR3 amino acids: CASSFDWAETVSSGYTF. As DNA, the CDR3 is TGTGCCAGCAGCTTCGACTGGGCAGAAACTGTCTCAAGTGGCTACACCTTC.

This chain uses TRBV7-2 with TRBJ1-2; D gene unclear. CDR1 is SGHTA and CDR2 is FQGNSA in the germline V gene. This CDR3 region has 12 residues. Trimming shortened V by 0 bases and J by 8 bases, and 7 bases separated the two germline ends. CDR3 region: CASSLARVGYTF. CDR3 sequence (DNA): TGTGCCAGCAGCTTAGCCCGGGTAGGCTACACCTTC.

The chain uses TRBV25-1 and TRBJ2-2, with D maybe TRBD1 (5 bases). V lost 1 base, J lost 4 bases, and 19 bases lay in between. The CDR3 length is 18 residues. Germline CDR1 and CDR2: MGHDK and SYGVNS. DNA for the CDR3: TGTGCCAGCAGTGAATCTGGTAGGACACAAAGGGGCACCGGGGAGCTGTTTTTT. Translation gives CASSESGRTQRGTGELFF.

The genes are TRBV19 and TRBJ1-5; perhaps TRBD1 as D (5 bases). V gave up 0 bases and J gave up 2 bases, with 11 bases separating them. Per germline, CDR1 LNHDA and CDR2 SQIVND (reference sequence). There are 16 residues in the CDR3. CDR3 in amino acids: CASSIDLSGGNQPQHF. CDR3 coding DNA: TGTGCCAGTAGTATAGATCTATCGGGGGGCAATCAGCCCCAGCATTTT.

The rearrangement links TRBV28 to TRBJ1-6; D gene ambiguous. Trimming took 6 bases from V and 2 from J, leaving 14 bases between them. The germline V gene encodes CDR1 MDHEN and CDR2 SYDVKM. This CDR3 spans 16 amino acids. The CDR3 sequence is CASRSFQAAYNSPLHF. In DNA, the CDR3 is TGTGCCAGCAGGTCATTTCAGGCAGCCTATAATTCACCCCTCCACTTT.

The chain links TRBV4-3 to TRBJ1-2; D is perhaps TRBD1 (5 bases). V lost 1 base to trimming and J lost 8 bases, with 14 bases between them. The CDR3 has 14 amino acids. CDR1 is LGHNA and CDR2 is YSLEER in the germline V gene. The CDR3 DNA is TGCGCCAGCAGCCAAGCCCAGGGACTGAGAGGCTACACCTTC. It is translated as CASSQAQGLRGYTF.

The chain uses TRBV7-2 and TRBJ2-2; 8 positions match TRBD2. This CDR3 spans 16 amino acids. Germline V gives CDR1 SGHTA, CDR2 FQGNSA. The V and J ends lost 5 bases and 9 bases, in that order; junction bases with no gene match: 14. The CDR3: CASSDGLAGVYRELFF. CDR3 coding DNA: TGTGCCAGCAGCGACGGGCTAGCGGGTGTTTACCGGGAGCTGTTTTTT.

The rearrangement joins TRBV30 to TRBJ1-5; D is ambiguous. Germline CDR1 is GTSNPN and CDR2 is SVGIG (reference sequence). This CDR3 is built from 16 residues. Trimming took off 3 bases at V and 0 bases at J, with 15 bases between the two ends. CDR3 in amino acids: CAWSPPGRYSNQPQHF. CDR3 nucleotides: TGTGCCTGGAGCCCACCCGGACGTTATAGCAATCAGCCCCAGCATTTT.

CDR3 DNA: TGTGCCAGCAGTGAAGGGGGGTGGGCCAGGGGTATGAACACTGAAGCTTTCTTT. Translated, it gives CASSEGGWARGMNTEAFF. V and J are TRBV6-1 and TRBJ1-1, with a weak D call TRBD1 (6 bases). Germline V gene lookup returns CDR1 MNHNS and CDR2 SASEGT. Trimming cost V 1 base and J 0 bases, with 18 bases left between them. The CDR3 extends over 18 amino acids.

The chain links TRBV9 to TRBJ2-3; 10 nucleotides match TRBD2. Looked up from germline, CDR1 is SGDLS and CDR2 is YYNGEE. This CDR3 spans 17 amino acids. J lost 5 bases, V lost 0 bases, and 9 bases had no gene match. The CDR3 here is CASSVAWGGTSEDTQYF. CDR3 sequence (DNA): TGTGCCAGCAGCGTAGCGTGGGGAGGGACTAGCGAAGATACGCAGTATTTT.

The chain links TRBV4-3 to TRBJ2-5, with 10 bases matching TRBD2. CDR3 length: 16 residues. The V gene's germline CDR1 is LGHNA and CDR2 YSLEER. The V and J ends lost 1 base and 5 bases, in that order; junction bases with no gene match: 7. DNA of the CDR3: TGCGCCAGCAGCCAAGGGGTAGCGGGGGGTCACGAGACCCAGTACTTC. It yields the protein CASSQGVAGGHETQYF.

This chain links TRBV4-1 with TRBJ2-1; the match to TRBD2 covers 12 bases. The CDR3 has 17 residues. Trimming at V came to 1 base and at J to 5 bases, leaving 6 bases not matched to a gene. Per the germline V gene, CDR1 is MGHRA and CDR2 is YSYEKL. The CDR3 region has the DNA TGCGCCAGCAGCCAAGTCCTGACTAGCGGGGGACACAATGAGCAGTTCTTC. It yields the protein CASSQVLTSGGHNEQFF.

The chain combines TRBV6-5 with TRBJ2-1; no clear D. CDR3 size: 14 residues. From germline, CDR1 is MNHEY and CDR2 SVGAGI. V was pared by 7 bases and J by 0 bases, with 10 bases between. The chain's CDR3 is CASKKTSSYNEQFF. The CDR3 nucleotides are TGTGCCAGCAAAAAGACGAGCTCCTACAATGAGCAGTTCTTC.

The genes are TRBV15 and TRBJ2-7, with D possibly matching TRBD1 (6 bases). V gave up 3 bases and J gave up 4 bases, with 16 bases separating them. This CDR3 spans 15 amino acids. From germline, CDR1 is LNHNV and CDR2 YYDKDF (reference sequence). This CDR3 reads CATSREGGWEYEQYF. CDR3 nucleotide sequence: TGTGCCACCAGCAGGGAAGGGGGTTGGGAGTACGAGCAGTACTTC.

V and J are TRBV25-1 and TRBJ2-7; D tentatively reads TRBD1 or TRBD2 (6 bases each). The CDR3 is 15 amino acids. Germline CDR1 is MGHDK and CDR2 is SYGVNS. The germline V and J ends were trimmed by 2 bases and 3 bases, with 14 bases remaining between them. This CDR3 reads CASSETRRGVYEQYF. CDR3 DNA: TGTGCCAGCAGTGAAACTCGGAGGGGGGTCTACGAGCAGTACTTC.

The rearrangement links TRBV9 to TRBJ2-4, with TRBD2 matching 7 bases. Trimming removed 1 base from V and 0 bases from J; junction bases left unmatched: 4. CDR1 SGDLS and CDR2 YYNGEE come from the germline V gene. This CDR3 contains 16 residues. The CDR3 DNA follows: TGTGCCAGCAGCGTAACTGGCGGGGGAGCCAAAAACATTCAGTACTTC. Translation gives CASSVTGGGAKNIQYF.

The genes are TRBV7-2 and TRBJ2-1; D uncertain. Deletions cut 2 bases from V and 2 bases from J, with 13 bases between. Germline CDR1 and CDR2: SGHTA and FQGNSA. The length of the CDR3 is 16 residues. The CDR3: CASSLRIAGTYNEQFF. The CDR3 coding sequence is TGTGCCAGCAGCTTAAGGATCGCAGGTACCTACAATGAGCAGTTCTTC.

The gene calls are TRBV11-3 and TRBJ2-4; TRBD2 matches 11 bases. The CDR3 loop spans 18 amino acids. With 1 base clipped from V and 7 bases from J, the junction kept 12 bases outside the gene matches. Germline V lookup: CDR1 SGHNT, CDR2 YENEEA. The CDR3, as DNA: TGTGCCAGCAGCTTAGCTGGACTAGCGGGTTCCGAGTGGAACATTCAGTACTTC. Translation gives CASSLAGLAGSEWNIQYF.

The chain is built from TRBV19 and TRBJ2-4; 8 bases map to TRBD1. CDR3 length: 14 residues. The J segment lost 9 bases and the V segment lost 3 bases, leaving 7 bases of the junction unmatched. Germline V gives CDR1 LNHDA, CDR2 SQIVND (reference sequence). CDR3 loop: CASSMSRGPVIQYF. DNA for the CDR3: TGTGCCAGTAGTATGTCCAGGGGGCCGGTCATTCAGTACTTC.

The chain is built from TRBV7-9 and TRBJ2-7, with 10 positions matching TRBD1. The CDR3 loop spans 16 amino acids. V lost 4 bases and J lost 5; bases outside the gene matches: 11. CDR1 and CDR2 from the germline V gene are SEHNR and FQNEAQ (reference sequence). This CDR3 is CASSSRMGQGKDEQYF. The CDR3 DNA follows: TGTGCCAGCAGCTCTAGGATGGGACAGGGGAAAGACGAGCAGTACTTC.

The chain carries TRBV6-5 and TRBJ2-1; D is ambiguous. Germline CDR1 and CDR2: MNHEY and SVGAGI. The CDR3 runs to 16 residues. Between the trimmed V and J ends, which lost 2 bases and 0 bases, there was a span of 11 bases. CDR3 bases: TGTGCCAGCAGTTACACCCGACTCTCCTCCTACAATGAGCAGTTCTTC. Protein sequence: CASSYTRLSSYNEQFF.

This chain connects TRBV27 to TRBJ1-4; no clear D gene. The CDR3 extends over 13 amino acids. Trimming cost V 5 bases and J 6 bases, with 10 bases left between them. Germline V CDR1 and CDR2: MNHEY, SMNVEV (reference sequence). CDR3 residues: CASSLREDEKLFF. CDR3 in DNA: TGTGCCAGCAGTCTCCGGGAAGATGAAAAACTGTTTTTT.

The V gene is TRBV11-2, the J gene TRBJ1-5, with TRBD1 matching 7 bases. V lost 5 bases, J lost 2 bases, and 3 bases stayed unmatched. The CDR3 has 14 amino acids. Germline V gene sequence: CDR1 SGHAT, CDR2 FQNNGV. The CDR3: CASSRDRGNQPQHF. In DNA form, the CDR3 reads TGTGCCAGCAGCAGAGACAGGGGCAATCAGCCCCAGCATTTT.